This T cell receptor beta chain was sequenced in a study of T cell repertoires in cytomegalovirus infection. In TCRdb, the reads were re-called with MiXCR into one record per CDR3 protein. This table holds around 740,000 distinct CDR3 sequences, roughly 36% found once. Whole-study results and caveats: CMV-specific TCR beta clonotypes restricted by HLA-C were the ones dominating the ex vivo response.

Comments on this clonotype: The target antigen is unknown.

The CDR3 is 10 amino acids. Trimming cost V 7 bases and J 4 bases, with 5 bases left between them. From germline, CDR1 is LNHNV and CDR2 YYDKDF (reference sequence). The sequencing sample was made of PBMCs. The chain links TRBV15 to TRBJ2-7; no clear D gene. The receptor was derived from a human donor in good health (CMV status not recorded). Some clones in this sample may be carry-over from other donors' samples. CDR3 DNA sequence: TGTGCCACCATCGGGTACGAGCAGTACTTC. Translation gives CATIGYEQYF.